Listed here is a single T cell receptor (beta chain). This sample is drawn from a study of cytomegalovirus exposure and HLA in healthy donors. 60 Vbeta and 13 Jbeta primers were used in PCR. Profiled with immunoSEQ multiplex PCR; TCRdb holds only in-frame clones, not every one. The data contain about 120,000 clones, 65% to 80% of them seen just once; the ten biggest clones take up 2.5% to 3%. Germline values: CDR1 KGHSH, CDR2 LQKENI. Losses at the gene ends were 0 bases for V and 5 bases for J; bases not matched to a gene: 6. This CDR3 has 15 amino acids. Sample: PBMCs. The sequence was obtained from a woman in her forties in good health and CMV-seropositive. The chain recombines TRBV18 with TRBJ2-7; 8 bases match TRBD1. CDR3 bases: TGTGCCAGCTCACCACCCCGACAGGGGAACCACGAGCAGTACTTC. Translation: CASSPPRQGNHEQYF. Full variable domain (remainder filled in from reference TRBV18 and TRBJ2-7): NAGVMQNPRHLVRRRGQEARLRCSPMKGHSHVYWYRQLPEEGLKFMVYLQKENIIDESGMPKERFSAEFPKEGPSILRIQQVVRGDSAAYFCASSPPRQGNHEQYFGPGTRLTVT.